One and the same sample provided the 23 T cell receptor beta chains below, sequenced in a study of T cell responses to AZD1222 COVID-19 vaccine. Profiled with immunoSEQ multiplex PCR; TCRdb holds only in-frame clones, not every one. In the table there are about 100,000 clones, just over 90% of which are singletons. The sample was peripheral blood, taken 28 days after the second AZD1222 dose. All receptors come from an adult who received the AZD1222 COVID-19 vaccine.

The V call is TRBV7-8, the J call TRBJ1-2; possibly TRBD1 for D (5 bases). This CDR3 comprises 14 residues. Germline CDR1 SGHVS, CDR2 FQNEAQ. Trimming pared 5 bases from V and 5 bases from J, leaving 15 bases between. CDR3 sequence: CASSPLGEGYGYTF. For the CDR3, the DNA is TGTGCCAGCAGCCCCCTCGGGGAGGGGTATGGCTACACCTTC.

In DNA, the CDR3 is TGTGCCAGCAGCCTCCAACAGGGGTTGAGTTCACCCCTCCACTTT. Encoded protein: CASSLQQGLSSPLHF. V gene TRBV6-6 combines with J gene TRBJ1-6, with 7 bases fitting TRBD1. Germline values: CDR1 MNHNY, CDR2 SVGAGI (reference sequence). CDR3 size: 15 residues. Germline trimming cut 6 bases from V and 9 bases from J; bases unmatched to any gene: 11.

This chain connects TRBV12-3 or TRBV12-4 to TRBJ1-2; 7 bases fit TRBD1. CDR3 size: 13 residues. The V and J ends lost 3 bases and 3 bases, in that order; junction bases with no gene match: 1. The CDR3 here is CASSFTGDYGYTF. CDR3 bases: TGTGCCAGCAGTTTTACAGGGGACTATGGCTACACCTTC.

This rearrangement joins TRBV19 to TRBJ2-7; D is unresolved. From germline, CDR1 is LNHDA and CDR2 SQIVND (reference sequence). Trimming removed 1 base at V and 3 bases at J, with 7 bases between. There are 13 residues in the CDR3. The CDR3 is CASSIGSSYEQYF. In nucleotides, the CDR3 is TGTGCCAGTAGTATAGGTAGCAGCTACGAGCAGTACTTC.

V and J are TRBV4-1 and TRBJ1-1; TRBD1 aligns across 7 bases. The germline V gene has CDR1 MGHRA and CDR2 YSYEKL. Trimming took 1 base from V and 6 from J; bases not matched to a gene: 8. This CDR3 is built from 15 residues. The CDR3 nucleotides read TGCGCCAGCAGCCAAGGGAGACAGGGCCCCCCTGAAGCTTTCTTT. Translation gives CASSQGRQGPPEAFF.

This clone appeared a few times. The chain joins TRBV7-9 to TRBJ1-2; D ambiguous. Germline-derived CDR1 and CDR2 are SEHNR and FQNEAQ (reference sequence). V lost 5 bases and J 5 bases, leaving 15 bases between the germline ends. The CDR3 spans 14 residues. The CDR3 region has the DNA TGTGCCAGCAGCCCCCCCTATGACTCGTATGGCTACACCTTC. This gives the protein CASSPPYDSYGYTF. Looking up the rest from reference TRBV7-9 and TRBJ1-2 gives the full variable domain: DTGVSQNPRHKITKRGQNVTFRCDPISEHNRLYWYRQTLGQGPEFLTYFQNEAQLEKSRLLSDRFSAERPKGSFSTLEIQRTEQGDSAMYLCASSPPYDSYGYTFGSGTRLTVV.

This chain joins TRBV6-5 and TRBJ2-5; the D gene is possibly TRBD1 (6 bases). Looked up from germline, CDR1 is MNHEY and CDR2 is SVGAGI. This CDR3 contains 13 residues. The V gene lost 0 bases and the J gene lost 10 bases, with 12 bases spanning the gap. In DNA form, the CDR3 reads TGTGCCAGCAGTTACTCAAATACAGGGAGCCAGTACTTC. Translation gives CASSYSNTGSQYF.

V gene TRBV29-1 combines with J gene TRBJ1-1; D gene ambiguous. Per the germline V gene, CDR1 is SQVTM and CDR2 is ANQGSEA. The CDR3 runs to 12 residues. The V gene lost 2 bases and the J gene lost 4 bases, with 8 bases spanning the gap. DNA for the CDR3: TGCAGCGTTGAAAGGAGCGGCACTGAAGCTTTCTTT. This codes for CSVERSGTEAFF.

This clone turned up a few times. V gene TRBV5-1 combines with J gene TRBJ2-1; tentative D call: TRBD2 (6 bases). CDR3 length: 12 amino acids. V lost 1 base and J lost 9, with 8 bases in between. Germline CDR1 reads SGHRS; CDR2 reads YFSETQ. CDR3 sequence: CASSLTSREQFF. Here the CDR3 DNA reads TGCGCCAGCAGCTTGACTAGCCGTGAGCAGTTCTTC. Full variable domain (rest looked up from reference TRBV5-1 and TRBJ2-1): KAGVTQTPRYLIKTRGQQVTLSCSPISGHRSVSWYQQTPGQGLQFLFEYFSETQRNKGNFPGRFSGRQFSNSRSEMNVSTLELGDSALYLCASSLTSREQFFGPGTRLTVL.

The rearrangement links TRBV4-3 to TRBJ2-7; weak D call: TRBD1 (5 bases). V lost 0 bases, J lost 4 bases, and 16 bases lay in between. There are 16 residues in the CDR3. Germline CDR1 LGHNA, CDR2 YSLEER. CDR3 sequence: CASSQDGTAKGYEQYF. The CDR3 nucleotides read TGCGCCAGCAGCCAAGATGGAACGGCTAAGGGGTACGAGCAGTACTTC.

The V call is TRBV2, the J call TRBJ1-2; D is undetermined. Germline V gene lookup returns CDR1 SNHLY and CDR2 FYNNEI. This CDR3 is 12 amino acids long. The ends were cut back, 11 bases at V and 2 bases at J, with 12 bases in the middle. Written as DNA, the CDR3 is TGTGCCGGCCGGTTGTTAAACTATGGCTACACCTTC. This sequence encodes CAGRLLNYGYTF.

In its sample, this clone was seen once. This chain uses TRBV5-4 with TRBJ1-1, with D unclear. Trimming removed 0 bases from V and 5 bases from J, with 8 bases in between. The germline CDR1 and CDR2 sequences are SGHNT and YYREEE (reference sequence). This CDR3 is built from 13 residues. The CDR3 is CASSLGGGTEAFF. DNA for the CDR3: TGTGCCAGCAGCTTGGGGGGAGGAACTGAAGCTTTCTTT.

The V call is TRBV7-2, the J call TRBJ2-3, with 7 bases aligning to TRBD1. CDR1 and CDR2 from the germline V gene are SGHTA and FQGNSA. CDR3 length: 18 residues. J lost 9 bases, V lost 2 bases, and 20 bases had no gene match. CDR3 loop: CASSLTSRDSLFSRTQYF. The DNA for the CDR3 is TGTGCCAGCAGCTTAACCTCCCGGGACAGCTTATTCTCTAGGACGCAGTATTTT.

A note on this clone: Germline is not matched at one junction end, which may reflect a read error. V gene TRBV3-1 (or the pseudogene TRBV3-2) combines with J gene TRBJ2-7; D is possibly TRBD1 (6 bases). From germline, CDR1 is LGHDT and CDR2 YNNKEL (reference sequence). CDR3 length equals 15 residues. CDR3 residues: CASRQGGLSSYEQYF. The CDR3 bases are TGTGCCAGCAGGCAAGGGGGTCTTAGCTCCTACGAGCAGTACTTC.

The chain carries TRBV28 and TRBJ1-4; D perhaps matches TRBD1 (6 bases). V lost 5 bases and J lost 5, with 15 bases in between. The CDR3 covers 15 residues. Germline V gene lookup returns CDR1 MDHEN and CDR2 SYDVKM. The CDR3: CASSLPQGSNEKLFF. As DNA, the CDR3 is TGTGCCAGCAGTCTTCCACAGGGTTCCAATGAAAAACTGTTTTTT.

The chain has TRBV11-2 and TRBJ1-6; D is uncertain. Trimming pared 5 bases from V and 9 bases from J, leaving 14 bases between. Germline CDR1 and CDR2: SGHAT and FQNNGV. CDR3 length: 14 amino acids. The DNA of the CDR3 is TGTGCCAGCAGCGTTGACGGAAACGTTTCACCCCTCCACTTT. This sequence encodes CASSVDGNVSPLHF.

This sequence joins TRBV2 and TRBJ1-6; 8 bases fit TRBD1. This CDR3 region has 15 residues. Germline V lookup: CDR1 SNHLY, CDR2 FYNNEI. The V segment lost 5 bases and the J segment 9 bases; nucleotides outside the gene matches: 9. The CDR3 loop is CASSSGQGTTSPLHF. Written as DNA, the CDR3 is TGTGCCAGCAGTTCCGGACAGGGAACTACTTCACCCCTCCACTTT.

A single count supports this clone. The chain uses TRBV28 and TRBJ2-1; weak D call: TRBD2 (6 bases). The germline V and J ends were trimmed by 8 bases and 4 bases, with 15 bases remaining between them. CDR1 and CDR2 (germline): MDHEN, SYDVKM. This CDR3 contains 14 residues. The CDR3: CASYSAGLYNEQFF. Here the CDR3 DNA reads TGTGCCAGCTATTCCGCGGGACTTTACAATGAGCAGTTCTTC.

CDR3 DNA: TGTGCCAGCAGTGACTCGAAGTATGGGGCCGGGCAGCCCCAGCATTTT. Amino acid sequence: CASSDSKYGAGQPQHF. The chain links TRBV6-4 to TRBJ1-5; a weak D match, TRBD1 (5 bases). The CDR3 covers 16 residues. CDR1 is MRHNA, CDR2 SNTAGT, per germline. With 0 bases removed from V and 7 bases from J, the gap between germline ends came to 16 bases.

The chain is built from TRBV5-1 and TRBJ2-7; no clear D. Germline lookup yields CDR1 SGHRS and CDR2 YFSETQ. Trimming shortened V by 4 bases and J by 10 bases, and 18 bases separated the two germline ends. The CDR3 contains 13 residues. The CDR3 here is CASSLDTVTAQYF. CDR3 sequence (DNA): TGCGCCAGCAGCCTCGATACTGTCACAGCCCAGTACTTC.

CDR3 region: CASSAQTTTEQYF. The DNA for the CDR3 is TGCGCCAGCAGTGCGCAGACCACTACCGAGCAGTACTTC. The chain uses TRBV10-1 and TRBJ2-7; D not certain. Germline CDR1 is WNHNN and CDR2 is SYGVQD (reference sequence). The length of the CDR3 is 13 residues. Trimming shortened V by 4 bases and J by 6 bases, and 13 bases separated the two germline ends.

The rearrangement links TRBV7-9 to TRBJ2-5; TRBD1 or TRBD2 may be the D gene (7 bases each). CDR1 SEHNR and CDR2 FQNEAQ come from the germline V gene (reference sequence). The CDR3 consists of 18 residues. V lost 5 bases to trimming and J lost 1 base, with 23 bases between them. The CDR3: CASSATTGSGGSQETQYF. CDR3 sequence (DNA): TGTGCCAGCAGCGCGACGACAGGGTCGGGGGGCAGCCAAGAGACCCAGTACTTC.

For the CDR3, the DNA is TGTGCCAGCTCGGAAGTTAGCAATCAGCCCCAGCATTTT. Translated: CASSEVSNQPQHF. The V call is TRBV18, the J call TRBJ1-5; D uncertain. Germline V lookup: CDR1 KGHSH, CDR2 LQKENI. This CDR3 is 13 amino acids long. Trimming took 6 bases from V and 0 from J, leaving 6 bases between them.